One sample yielded the 7 T cell receptor beta chains listed below, sequenced in a study of cytomegalovirus exposure and HLA in healthy donors. Libraries were prepared by immunoSEQ multiplex PCR; TCRdb keeps only in-frame clonotypes and omits some of them. The profile covers 200,000 to 300,000 clones, with about 90% appearing a single time and around 3.1% taken by the ten largest. Sequenced: PBMCs. The receptor set was obtained from a woman in her 30s in good health and CMV-seronegative.

The rearrangement joins TRBV9 to TRBJ1-4; D not certain. CDR3 size: 15 residues. V was cut by 4 bases and J by 10 bases, with 20 bases left in between. The germline V gene encodes CDR1 SGDLS and CDR2 YYNGEE. CDR3 sequence reads: CASSSGGSVRGKLFF. In nucleotides, the CDR3 is TGTGCCAGCAGCAGTGGCGGGTCCGTGCGGGGAAAACTGTTTTTT.

The chain employs TRBV7-3 and TRBJ2-2, with D hard to call. The CDR3 sequence is 14 residues long. Germline V gene lookup returns CDR1 SGHTA and CDR2 FQGTGA. V was shortened by 4 bases and J by 1 base, with 7 bases between the two germline ends. The CDR3 bases are TGTGCCAGCAGCTCCCGACTGAACACCGGGGAGCTGTTTTTT. This encodes CASSSRLNTGELFF.

On this clone: The same CDR3 is also encoded by other DNA sequences in this sample. This CDR3 reads CASSLGTYEQYF. In DNA, the CDR3 is TGTGCCAGCAGTTTGGGTACCTACGAGCAGTACTTC. This rearrangement joins TRBV28 to TRBJ2-7; D is undetermined. In germline, CDR1 is MDHEN, CDR2 SYDVKM. With 3 bases removed from V and 2 bases from J, the gap between germline ends came to 5 bases. This CDR3 spans 12 amino acids.

This chain connects TRBV19 to TRBJ1-4; D may be TRBD1 (5 bases). V lost 5 bases, J lost 6 bases, and 16 bases lay in between. Germline V gene sequence: CDR1 LNHDA, CDR2 SQIVND (reference sequence). The CDR3 runs to 15 residues. CDR3 nucleotide sequence: TGTGCCAGTAGTCTTGGGGCCAGGTCATATGAAAAACTGTTTTTT. Translated, it gives CASSLGARSYEKLFF.

V and J are TRBV7-9 and TRBJ2-7; 14 bases are a match to TRBD2. CDR3 length equals 18 residues. Per germline, CDR1 SEHNR and CDR2 FQNEAQ (reference sequence). The ends lost 7 bases at V and 4 bases at J; junction bases unmatched: 15. The chain's CDR3 is CASTIGLAGGYIGYEQYF. The CDR3 DNA reads as TGTGCCAGCACCATCGGACTAGCGGGAGGTTACATCGGGTACGAGCAGTACTTC. Drawing the rest from reference TRBV7-9 and TRBJ2-7, the complete variable domain is DTGVSQNPRHKITKRGQNVTFRCDPISEHNRLYWYRQTLGQGPEFLTYFQNEAQLEKSRLLSDRFSAERPKGSFSTLEIQRTEQGDSAMYLCASTIGLAGGYIGYEQYFGPGTRLTVT.

DNA of the CDR3: TGTGCCAGCAGTTTATGGGGGACAGTTTCCTACGAGCAGTACTTC. As protein: CASSLWGTVSYEQYF. The J gene is TRBJ2-7, the V gene TRBV28, with 7 bases matching TRBD1. The CDR3 totals 15 residues. From germline, CDR1 is MDHEN and CDR2 SYDVKM. V lost 0 bases and J lost 1; bases outside the gene matches: 3.

The V gene is TRBV7-6, the J gene TRBJ2-5; 7 bases agree with TRBD1. The germline CDR1 and CDR2 sequences are SGHVS and FNYEAQ. J was trimmed by 5 bases and V by 1 base; bases with no gene match: 7. The CDR3 consists of 15 residues. The CDR3 coding sequence is TGTGCCAGCAGCTTAGGGACAGGATTCCAGGAGACCCAGTACTTC. Translation: CASSLGTGFQETQYF.